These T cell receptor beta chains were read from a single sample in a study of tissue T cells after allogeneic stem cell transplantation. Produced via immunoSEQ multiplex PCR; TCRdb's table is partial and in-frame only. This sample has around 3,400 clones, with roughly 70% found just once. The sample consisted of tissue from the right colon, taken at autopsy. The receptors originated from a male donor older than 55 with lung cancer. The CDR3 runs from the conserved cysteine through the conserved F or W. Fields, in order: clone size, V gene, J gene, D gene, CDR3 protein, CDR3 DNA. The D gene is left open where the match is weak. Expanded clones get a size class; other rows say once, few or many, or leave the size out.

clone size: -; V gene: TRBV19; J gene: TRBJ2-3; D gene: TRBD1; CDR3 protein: CASSKQGSDTQYF; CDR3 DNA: TGTGCCAGTAGTAAACAGGGGTCAGATACGCAGTATTTT
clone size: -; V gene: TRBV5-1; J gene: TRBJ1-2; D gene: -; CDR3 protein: CASSREQGSNTNYGYTF; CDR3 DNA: TGCGCCAGCAGCAGAGAGCAGGGGTCGAATACTAACTATGGCTACACCTTC
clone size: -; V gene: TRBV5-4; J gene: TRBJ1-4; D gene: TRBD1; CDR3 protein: CASSGPTGGREKLFF; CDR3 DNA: TGTGCCAGCAGCGGACCGACAGGGGGCCGGGAAAAACTGTTTTTT
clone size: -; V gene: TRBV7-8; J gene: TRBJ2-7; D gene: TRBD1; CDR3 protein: CASSLAHSGGYNYEQYF; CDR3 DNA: TGTGCCAGCAGCTTAGCTCATTCAGGGGGCTATAATTACGAGCAGTACTTC
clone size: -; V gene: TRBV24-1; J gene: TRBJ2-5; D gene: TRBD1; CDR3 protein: CATSDGTGRFQETQYF; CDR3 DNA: TGTGCCACCAGTGACGGGACAGGGAGATTCCAAGAGACCCAGTACTTC
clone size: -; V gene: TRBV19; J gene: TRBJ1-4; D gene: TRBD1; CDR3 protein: CASSTGTGLSEKLFF; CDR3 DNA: TGTGCCAGTAGTACCGGGACAGGGCTTAGTGAAAAACTGTTTTTT
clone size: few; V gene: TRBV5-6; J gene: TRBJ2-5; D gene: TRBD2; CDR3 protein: CASSFSTSGATRETQYF; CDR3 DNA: TGTGCCAGCAGCTTCTCGACTAGCGGGGCCACTAGGGAGACCCAGTACTTC
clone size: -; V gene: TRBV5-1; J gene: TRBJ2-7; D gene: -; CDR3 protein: CASSLLLQSYEQYF; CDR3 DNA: TGCGCCAGCAGCTTGCTTCTACAGTCCTACGAGCAGTACTTC
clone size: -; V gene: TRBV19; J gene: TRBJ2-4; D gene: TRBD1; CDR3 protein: CASSIGGQGYDIQYF; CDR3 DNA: TGTGCCAGTAGTATAGGGGGACAGGGGTATGACATTCAGTACTTC
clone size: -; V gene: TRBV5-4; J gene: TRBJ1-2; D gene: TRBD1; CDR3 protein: CASSWGQTHGYTF; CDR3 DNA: TGTGCCAGCAGCTGGGGACAGACGCATGGCTACACCTTC
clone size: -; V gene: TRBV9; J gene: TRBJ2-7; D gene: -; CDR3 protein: CASSAGPPGWEQYF; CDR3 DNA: TGTGCCAGCAGCGCGGGACCGCCCGGATGGGAGCAGTACTTC
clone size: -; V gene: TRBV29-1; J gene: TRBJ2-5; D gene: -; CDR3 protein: CSVEDRGNTGTQYF; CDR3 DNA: TGCAGCGTTGAAGATCGGGGCAATACAGGGACCCAGTACTTC
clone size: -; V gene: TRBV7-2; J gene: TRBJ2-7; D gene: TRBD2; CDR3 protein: CASSPSGSSYEQYF; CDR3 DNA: TGTGCCAGCAGCCCTAGCGGGAGCTCCTACGAGCAGTACTTC
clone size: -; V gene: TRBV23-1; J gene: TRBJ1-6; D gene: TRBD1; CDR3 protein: CASSGTGHNSPLHF; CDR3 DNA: TGCGCCAGCAGTGGGACAGGGCATAATTCACCCCTCCACTTT
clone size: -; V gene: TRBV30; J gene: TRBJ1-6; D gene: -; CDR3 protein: CAWSHHEPGHNSPLHF; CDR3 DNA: TGTGCCTGGAGTCACCATGAACCAGGGCATAATTCACCCCTCCACTTT
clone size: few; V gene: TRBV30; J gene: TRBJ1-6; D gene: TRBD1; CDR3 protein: CALDRDNSPLHF; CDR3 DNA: TGTGCCTTAGACAGGGACAATTCACCCCTCCACTTT
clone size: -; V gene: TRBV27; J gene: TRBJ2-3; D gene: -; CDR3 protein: CASSLGGSPDTQYF; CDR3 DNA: TGTGCCAGCAGTTTAGGGGGGAGCCCAGATACGCAGTATTTT
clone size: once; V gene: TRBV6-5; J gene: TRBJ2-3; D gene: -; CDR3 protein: CACYRVTDTQYF; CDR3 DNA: TGTGCCTGCTACCGGGTCACAGATACGCAGTATTTT
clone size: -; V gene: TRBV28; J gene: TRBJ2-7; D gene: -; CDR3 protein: CASSSSTGEQYF; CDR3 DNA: -
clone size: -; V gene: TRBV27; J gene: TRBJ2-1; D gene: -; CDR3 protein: CASSLSNYNEQFF; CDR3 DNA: TGTGCCAGCAGTTTATCTAACTACAATGAGCAGTTCTTC
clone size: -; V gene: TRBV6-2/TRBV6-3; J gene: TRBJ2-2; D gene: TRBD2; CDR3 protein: CASSPLGLAGVNLFF; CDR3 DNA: TGTGCCAGCAGTCCCCTGGGACTAGCGGGAGTAAACCTGTTTTTT
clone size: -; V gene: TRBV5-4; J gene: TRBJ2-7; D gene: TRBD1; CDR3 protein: CASSLGKGAATYEQYF; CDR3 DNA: TGTGCCAGCAGCTTGGGGAAGGGGGCAGCAACCTACGAGCAGTACTTC
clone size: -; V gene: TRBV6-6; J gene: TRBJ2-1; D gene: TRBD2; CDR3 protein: CASRGTAGGPNEQFF; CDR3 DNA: TGTGCCAGCAGAGGGACGGCGGGAGGGCCCAATGAGCAGTTCTTC
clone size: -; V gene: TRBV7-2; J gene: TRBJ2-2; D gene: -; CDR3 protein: CASSSPPLTGELFF; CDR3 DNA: TGTGCCAGCAGCTCCCCTCCACTTACCGGGGAGCTGTTTTTT
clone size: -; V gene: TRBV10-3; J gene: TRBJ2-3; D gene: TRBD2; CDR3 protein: CAIREAGLAGPDTQYF; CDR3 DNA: TGTGCCATCAGAGAGGCCGGACTAGCGGGGCCAGATACGCAGTATTTT
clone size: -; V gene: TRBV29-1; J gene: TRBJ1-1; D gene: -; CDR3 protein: CSVERGGTEAFF; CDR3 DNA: TGCAGCGTTGAACGCGGGGGCACTGAAGCTTTCTTT
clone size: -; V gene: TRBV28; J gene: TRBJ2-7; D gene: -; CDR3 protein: CASSPLSGYNEQYF; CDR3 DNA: TGTGCCAGCAGTCCCCTCAGTGGTTACAACGAGCAGTACTTC
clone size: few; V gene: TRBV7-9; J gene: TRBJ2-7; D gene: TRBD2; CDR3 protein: CASRSSGLAYEQYF; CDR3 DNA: TGTGCCAGCCGCTCTAGCGGATTAGCCTACGAGCAGTACTTC